The rows below give T cell receptor beta chains drawn from one sample of a study of T-cell reconstitution after alpha-beta-depleted transplantation in children. TCRdb reprocessed the PCR reads with MiXCR, giving one entry per CDR3 protein. The data show fewer than 550,000 distinct CDR3 sequences, 15% to 20% seen once. The input for sequencing was PBMCs, mostly from graft donor cells, taken 360 days after TCRalphabeta/CD19-depleted stem cell transplant. Receptors were obtained from a boy in the first two years of life who had a stem cell transplant for Wiskott-Aldrich syndrome, so the T cells may come from the graft donor. Each CDR3 is given with its conserved first and last residue. A D gene is named only where the DNA matches it firmly. A row's size may be missing; if present it is once, few, many or a size class.

cdr3_aa | cdr3_nt | clone_size | d_call | j_call | v_call
CAIQGYLGYTF | TGTGCCATACAGGGATATCTTGGCTACACCTTC | few | . | TRBJ1-2 | TRBV10-3
CSVERARETQYF | TGCAGCGTTGAACGGGCCCGGGAGACCCAGTACTTC | once | . | TRBJ2-5 | TRBV29-1
CASSSDRDGDTQYF | TGTGCCAGCAGTTCTGACAGGGATGGAGATACGCAGTATTTT | many | TRBD1 | TRBJ2-3 | TRBV12-3/TRBV12-4
CASSPRTVRTDTQYF | TGTGCCAGCTCACCGCGGACAGTCCGCACAGATACGCAGTATTTT | few | . | TRBJ2-3 | TRBV18
CASSLGYPAHEQYF | TGTGCCAGCAGCTTGGGTTATCCGGCCCACGAGCAGTACTTC | few | . | TRBJ2-7 | TRBV12-3/TRBV12-4
CASGSFSEQFF | TGTGCCAGCGGTTCCTTCAGTGAGCAGTTCTTC | . | . | TRBJ2-1 | TRBV6-6
CATSDPTGIGELFF | TGTGCCACCAGTGACCCAACAGGAATCGGGGAGCTGTTTTTT | few | . | TRBJ2-2 | TRBV24-1
CAISESHGTHYEQYF | TGTGCCATCAGTGAGTCCCACGGAACACACTACGAGCAGTACTTC | . | . | TRBJ2-7 | TRBV10-3
CSVERRGEQYF | TGCAGCGTTGAAAGGAGGGGCGAGCAGTACTTC | . | . | TRBJ2-7 | TRBV29-1
CASSLPGSGGYTF | TGCGCCAGCAGCTTGCCCGGGAGCGGTGGCTACACCTTC | few | . | TRBJ1-2 | TRBV5-1
CASSTWTSGGLSTDTQYF | TGTGCCAGCAGTACCTGGACTAGCGGGGGCCTAAGCACAGATACGCAGTATTTT | . | TRBD2 | TRBJ2-3 | TRBV28
CASSETSGRALYNEQFF | TGTGCCAGCAGCGAGACTAGCGGGAGGGCACTCTACAATGAGCAGTTCTTC | . | TRBD2 | TRBJ2-1 | TRBV7-2
CASSLGQPSGNTIYF | TGCGCCAGCAGCTTAGGACAGCCCTCTGGAAACACCATATATTTT | few | . | TRBJ1-3 | TRBV5-1
CASAPPGETQYF | TGTGCCAGCGCCCCGCCAGGGGAGACCCAGTACTTC | few | . | TRBJ2-5 | TRBV6-2/TRBV6-3
CASSQGGSSPLHF | TGCGCCAGCAGCCAAGGGGGTAGTTCACCCCTCCACTTT | . | . | TRBJ1-6 | TRBV4-1
CASSPSWGGHEQFF | TGTGCCAGCTCACCCTCGTGGGGGGGCCATGAGCAGTTCTTC | few | . | TRBJ2-1 | TRBV18
CASSLRQGIGELFF | TGTGCCAGCAGCCTCAGACAGGGGATCGGGGAGCTGTTTTTT | . | TRBD1 | TRBJ2-2 | TRBV9
CASSLKQGDTQYF | TGCGCCAGCAGCCTCAAACAGGGAGATACGCAGTATTTT | few | . | TRBJ2-3 | TRBV5-1
CATSNAAANTDTQYF | TGTGCCACCAGTAATGCAGCGGCGAACACAGATACGCAGTATTTT | . | . | TRBJ2-3 | TRBV24-1
CASSLPPGVSTDTQYF | TGTGCCAGCAGCTTGCCGCCAGGGGTGTCCACAGATACGCAGTATTTT | few | . | TRBJ2-3 | TRBV11-2
CASSLGPEIAVFTDTQYF | TGTGCCAGCAGCTTAGGGCCGGAGATAGCAGTTTTCACAGATACGCAGTATTTT | few | . | TRBJ2-3 | TRBV7-2
CASSLNRASYEQYF | TGCGCCAGCAGCCTTAACAGGGCGTCCTACGAGCAGTACTTC | . | . | TRBJ2-7 | TRBV4-1